Listed below are T cell receptor beta chains from one sample, sequenced in a study of regulatory T cells in long-lasting Graves disease. TCRdb called the multiplex PCR reads again in MiXCR, with one record for every CDR3 protein. This table holds a few hundred thousand distinct CDR3 sequences, less than 25% found once. This material consisted of peripheral blood mononuclear cells (PBMCs), taken when the disease was refractory, from a patient treated with antithyroid drugs. These receptors were taken from a female donor with Graves disease. CDR3s include the opening cysteine and the closing phenylalanine or tryptophan. The D gene is left open where the match is weak. Expanded clones are given a class, and other clones once, few, many or no size at all.

V gene	J gene	D gene	clone size	CDR3 protein	CDR3 DNA
TRBV29-1	TRBJ1-1	-	-	CSVETGMRPEAFF	TGCAGCGTTGAAACAGGGATGCGCCCTGAAGCTTTCTTT
TRBV25-1	TRBJ2-7	TRBD1	-	CASSDPGQGSYEQYF	TGTGCCAGCAGTGATCCGGGACAGGGTAGTTACGAGCAGTACTTC
TRBV27	TRBJ1-6	TRBD1	many	CASRELDRGGSPLHF	TGTGCCAGCAGGGAATTAGACAGGGGTGGCTCACCCCTCCACTTT
TRBV7-9	TRBJ1-2	TRBD1	many	CASSLTGGANGYTF	TGTGCCAGCAGCTTAACAGGGGGCGCAAATGGCTACACCTTC
TRBV5-1	TRBJ1-3	-	few	CASSLGPAGNTIYF	TGCGCCAGCAGCTTGGGGCCGGCTGGAAACACCATATATTTT
TRBV2	TRBJ1-1	-	many	CASNQGGGTEAFF	TGTGCCAGCAACCAGGGTGGGGGAACTGAAGCTTTCTTT
TRBV11-2	TRBJ2-1	TRBD2	-	CASSLGLAGRSSYNEQFF	TGTGCCAGCAGCTTAGGGCTAGCGGGTAGGAGCTCCTACAATGAGCAGTTCTTC
TRBV9	TRBJ2-2	-	many	CASSVVEGTGELFF	TGTGCCAGCAGCGTAGTTGAGGGGACCGGGGAGCTGTTTTTT
TRBV29-1	TRBJ1-1	-	many	CSAGGTEAFF	TGCAGTGCTGGAGGTACTGAAGCTTTCTTT
TRBV2	TRBJ2-5	-	many	CASTLQETQYF	TGTGCCAGCACCTTACAAGAGACCCAGTACTTC
TRBV12-3/TRBV12-4	TRBJ1-2	-	few	CASSQRRTLYGYTF	TGTGCCAGCAGCCAAAGGCGGACGCTCTATGGCTACACCTTC
TRBV19	TRBJ1-1	-	-	CASSLAGTTGTFF	TGTGCCAGTAGTCTCGCAGGGACAACTGGAACTTTCTTT
TRBV27	TRBJ2-2	-	-	CASSLSLSGNTGELFF	TGTGCCAGCAGTTTGTCCTTAAGCGGGAACACCGGGGAGCTGTTTTTT
TRBV6-1	TRBJ1-3	TRBD1	few	CASSPTGEGNTIYF	TGTGCCAGCAGCCCGACAGGGGAGGGAAACACCATATATTTT
TRBV7-7	TRBJ2-7	-	few	CASSFRVGMEQYF	TGTGCTAGCAGCTTTAGGGTCGGAATGGAGCAGTACTTC
TRBV20-1	TRBJ2-7	-	-	CSARDPGSNYEQYF	TGCAGTGCTAGAGATCCGGGCAGCAACTACGAGCAGTACTTC
TRBV20-1	TRBJ1-1	-	-	CSASFTQGRSEAFF	TGCAGTGCTAGTTTCACCCAGGGGCGCTCTGAAGCTTTCTTT
TRBV6-1	TRBJ1-3	-	few	CASSQGVYTIYF	TGTGCCAGCAGTCAGGGAGTATACACCATATATTTT
TRBV29-1	TRBJ1-2	-	many	CSVDWNYGYTF	TGCAGCGTTGATTGGAACTATGGCTACACCTTC
TRBV27	TRBJ1-1	-	many	CASSYSLLNTEAFF	TGTGCCAGCAGTTACAGTTTGCTGAACACTGAAGCTTTCTTT
TRBV2	TRBJ2-7	-	many	CASTGVTYEQYF	TGTGCCTCCACGGGGGTAACCTACGAGCAGTACTTC
TRBV5-1	TRBJ2-1	TRBD2	-	CASSLALAGANEQFF	TGCGCCAGCAGCTTGGCGCTAGCGGGAGCTAATGAGCAGTTCTTC
TRBV7-8	TRBJ1-2	TRBD1	many	CASSLDTGGGYGYTF	TGTGCCAGCAGCTTAGATACAGGGGGCGGCTATGGCTACACCTTC
TRBV3-1	TRBJ1-5	-	many	CASSQDIHQPQHF	TGTGCCAGCAGCCAAGATATCCATCAGCCCCAGCATTTT
TRBV19	TRBJ2-5	-	few	CASSMEGGGKTQYF	TGTGCCAGTAGTATGGAGGGAGGCGGGAAGACCCAGTACTTC
TRBV6-1	TRBJ2-7	TRBD2	-	CATGTSGRGGYEQYF	TGTGCCACCGGGACTAGCGGGAGAGGGGGGTACGAGCAGTACTTC
TRBV18	TRBJ2-1	-	-	CASSPEGNFFNEQFF	TGTGCCAGCTCACCAGAGGGAAACTTTTTCAATGAGCAGTTCTTC
TRBV28	TRBJ1-5	TRBD1	many	CASSLRQGAGNQPQHF	TGTGCCAGCAGTCTAAGACAGGGGGCTGGCAATCAGCCCCAGCATTTT
TRBV2	TRBJ1-5	-	few	CASSVTTFSNSNQPQHF	TGTGCCAGCAGTGTGACGACCTTTTCAAATAGCAATCAGCCCCAGCATTTT
TRBV12-5	TRBJ2-5	TRBD1	-	CASGDRVFGTQYF	TGTGCTAGTGGGGACAGGGTCTTTGGGACCCAGTACTTC
TRBV20-1	TRBJ2-7	-	few	CSAPTEYEQYF	TGCAGTGCTCCGACAGAGTACGAGCAGTACTTC
TRBV29-1	TRBJ1-2	-	few	CSVEEGLDNYGYTF	TGCAGCGTTGAAGAGGGGCTGGATAACTATGGCTACACCTTC
TRBV6-1	TRBJ2-4	-	few	CASSRKQGGRNIQYF	TGTGCCAGCAGCCGGAAGCAGGGTGGAAGAAACATTCAGTACTTC
TRBV7-2	TRBJ2-5	TRBD2	many	CASSLGSLAGGLETQYF	TGTGCCAGCAGCTTAGGGTCACTAGCGGGAGGGCTGGAGACCCAGTACTTC
TRBV20-1	TRBJ2-7	TRBD2	few	CSASSVGGSGSPVEQYF	TGCAGTGCCTCATCAGTCGGAGGTAGCGGGAGCCCCGTGGAGCAGTACTTC
TRBV30	TRBJ1-1	TRBD1	-	CAWSAGDSNTEAFF	TGTGCCTGGAGTGCAGGGGACAGCAACACTGAAGCTTTCTTT
TRBV12-5	TRBJ2-5	-	-	CASGWGVQGRETQYF	TGTGCTAGTGGTTGGGGAGTACAGGGTCGAGAGACCCAGTACTTC
TRBV7-2	TRBJ2-7	-	many	CASSLGGRVLYF	TGTGCCAGCAGCTTAGGCGGCAGGGTTTTGTACTTC
TRBV2	TRBJ2-7	TRBD2	many	CASESGERGRGNEQYF	TGTGCCAGCGAAAGCGGGGAGCGGGGGCGCGGGAACGAGCAGTACTTC
TRBV6-2/TRBV6-3	TRBJ2-3	TRBD2	-	CASSYSGEGPTDTQYF	TGTGCCAGCAGTTACTCCGGGGAGGGCCCTACAGATACGCAGTATTTT
TRBV6-2/TRBV6-3	TRBJ2-2	-	few	CASRSEGRAGELFF	TGTGCCAGCAGGTCGGAGGGGCGGGCCGGGGAGCTGTTTTTT
TRBV14	TRBJ1-2	-	-	CASSPPGGGSYGYTF	TGTGCCAGCAGCCCTCCCGGGGGCGGGAGCTATGGCTACACCTTC
TRBV19	TRBJ2-5	-	-	CASSLNGQETQYF	TGTGCCAGTAGTTTGAACGGCCAAGAGACCCAGTACTTC
TRBV6-5	TRBJ1-2	TRBD1	-	CASSSSTGDYGYTF	TGTGCCAGCAGTTCCTCGACAGGGGACTATGGCTACACCTTC
TRBV19	TRBJ1-2	-	few	CATGGHPLRGYTF	TGTGCCACCGGGGGACACCCATTGCGAGGCTACACCTTC
TRBV27	TRBJ2-3	TRBD2	once	CASSQLSGRVPDTQYF	TGTGCCAGCAGCCAACTTAGCGGGAGGGTTCCAGATACGCAGTATTTT
TRBV12-3/TRBV12-4	TRBJ2-5	-	many	CASRTEETQYF	TGTGCCAGCAGGACCGAAGAGACCCAGTACTTC
TRBV3-1	TRBJ1-5	-	many	CASSQGYSNQPQHF	TGTGCCAGCAGCCAGGGGTATAGCAATCAGCCCCAGCATTTT
TRBV29-1	TRBJ2-3	-	-	CSAKGPTDTQYF	TGCAGCGCTAAGGGACCAACAGATACGCAGTATTTT
TRBV11-1	TRBJ1-2	-	many	CASSLNLLSGYTF	TGTGCCAGCAGCTTAAACCTGCTCTCGGGCTACACCTTC
TRBV14	TRBJ2-7	TRBD1	few	CASSQPGQGYAGVGYEQYF	TGTGCCAGCAGCCAACCGGGACAGGGCTACGCGGGAGTCGGGTACGAGCAGTACTTC
TRBV30	TRBJ1-5	-	many	CAWSVGGQPQHF	TGTGCCTGGAGTGTGGGAGGTCAGCCCCAGCATTTT
TRBV5-6	TRBJ2-7	-	-	CASSFFGSSYEQYF	TGTGCCAGCAGCTTTTTTGGGTCCTCCTACGAGCAGTACTTC
TRBV3-1	TRBJ1-1	-	many	CASSQDLYTEAFF	TGTGCCAGCAGCCAAGATCTGTACACTGAAGCTTTCTTT
TRBV29-1	TRBJ2-5	TRBD1	-	CSVGQGLTGKTQYF	TGCAGCGTTGGACAGGGGTTAACCGGGAAGACCCAGTACTTC